The 26 T cell receptor beta chains given below trace back to one sample, sequenced in a study of identical twins. TCRdb redid the calling of the 5' RACE reads with MiXCR, one entry per CDR3 protein. The data hold 450,000 to 650,000 distinct CDR3 sequences, with around a tenth observed a single time. These records were also assigned to another study, of yellow fever vaccine responses in identical twins.

What was sequenced was PBMCs. These receptor sequences come from a woman younger than 30 in good health.

In its sample, this clonotype was seen many times. V usage is TRBV12-3 or TRBV12-4 and J usage is TRBJ2-2, with D possibly matching TRBD1 (6 bases). This CDR3 region has 15 residues. Between the trimmed V and J ends, which lost 5 bases and 4 bases, there was a span of 14 bases. The DNA of the CDR3 is TGTGCCAGCAGTCCCTTATTGGGGGCCACCGGGGAGCTGTTTTTT. It is translated as CASSPLLGATGELFF.

This clonotype came up a few times. This rearrangement joins TRBV7-9 to TRBJ2-2; TRBD2 aligns across 10 bases. CDR1 is SEHNR and CDR2 is FQNEAQ in the germline V gene (reference sequence). CDR3 length: 16 amino acids. Trimming removed 5 bases from V and 1 base from J; junction bases left unmatched: 4. The CDR3 is CASSTGTSENTGELFF. The CDR3 nucleotides read TGTGCCAGCAGCACCGGGACTAGCGAGAACACCGGGGAGCTGTTTTTT.

This clonotype was counted many times. V and J are TRBV15 and TRBJ2-1; D is unclear. This CDR3 region has 14 residues. The ends were cut back, 0 bases at V and 2 bases at J, with 5 bases in the middle. CDR1 LNHNV and CDR2 YYDKDF come from the germline V gene (reference sequence). DNA of the CDR3: TGTGCCACCAGCAGAGACCCAACCTACAATGAGCAGTTCTTC. The encoded protein is CATSRDPTYNEQFF.

This clonotype was recorded at least ten times. CDR3 sequence reads: CASRMAGSYGYTF. The CDR3 region has the DNA TGTGCCAGCCGGATGGCCGGGTCCTATGGCTACACCTTC. This chain joins TRBV6-1 and TRBJ1-2; D ambiguous. CDR1 is MNHNS, CDR2 SASEGT, per germline. The V end was cut by 8 bases, the J end by 4 bases, with 14 bases between. The CDR3 runs 13 residues.

The V gene is TRBV7-6, the J gene TRBJ2-1; 13 bases fit TRBD2. The CDR3 totals 17 residues. The germline V gene has CDR1 SGHVS and CDR2 FNYEAQ. Losses at the gene ends were 1 base for V and 9 bases for J; bases not matched to a gene: 9. The CDR3 spells CASSLVRRTSGGSEQFF. The CDR3 DNA follows: TGTGCCAGCAGCTTAGTGCGCAGGACTAGCGGGGGTTCTGAGCAGTTCTTC.

This clonotype was seen a handful of times. The V and J genes are TRBV9 and TRBJ2-1, with D perhaps matching TRBD2 (6 bases). The CDR3 spans 13 residues. V lost 2 bases, J lost 9 bases, and 12 bases lay in between. Germline V gene lookup returns CDR1 SGDLS and CDR2 YYNGEE. Here the CDR3 reads CASSVGTLGEQFF. The CDR3 DNA reads TGTGCCAGCAGCGTGGGGACTCTGGGTGAGCAGTTCTTC.

This clonotype has a handful of counts. The chain joins TRBV3-1 to TRBJ2-7; 7 bases map to TRBD1. The CDR3 sequence is 16 residues long. Germline V gene data show CDR1 as LGHDT and CDR2 as YNNKEL (reference sequence). The V segment lost 4 bases and the J segment 2 bases; nucleotides outside the gene matches: 11. The CDR3 DNA follows: TGTGCCAGCAGCCGCCCGACAGGGCGCACCACCTACGAGCAGTACTTC. It encodes CASSRPTGRTTYEQYF.

This clonotype has a handful of counts. This chain connects TRBV15 to TRBJ2-5; a weak D match, TRBD2 (6 bases). CDR1 LNHNV and CDR2 YYDKDF come from the germline V gene (reference sequence). The CDR3 is 14 amino acids. Deletions cut 5 bases from V and 5 bases from J, with 15 bases between. CDR3 in DNA: TGTGCCACCAGCCCGGAGGGTCGAACGGAGACCCAGTACTTC. The encoded protein is CATSPEGRTETQYF.

This chain links TRBV6-2 or TRBV6-3 with TRBJ2-6; TRBD2 matches 12 bases. The V segment lost 6 bases and the J segment 3 bases; nucleotides outside the gene matches: 6. Germline CDR1 is MNHEY and CDR2 is SVGEGT. CDR3 length: 17 amino acids. The chain's CDR3 is CASRRLAGEIGANVLTF. For the CDR3, the DNA is TGTGCCAGCAGGCGACTAGCGGGAGAAATTGGGGCCAACGTCCTGACTTTC.

The chain employs TRBV7-3 and TRBJ2-3; 10 nucleotides agree with TRBD2. Germline CDR1 and CDR2: SGHTA and FQGTGA. With 1 base clipped from V and 4 bases from J, the junction kept 8 bases outside the gene matches. The CDR3 runs to 17 residues. The CDR3 DNA follows: TGTGCCAGCAGCTTAATACCAAGCGGGGGGGGCCCAGATACGCAGTATTTT. Its protein product is CASSLIPSGGGPDTQYF. Filled out from reference TRBV7-3 and TRBJ2-3, the complete variable domain reads GAGVSQTPSNKVTEKGKYVELRCDPISGHTALYWYRQSLGQGPEFLIYFQGTGAADDSGLPNDRFFAVRPEGSVSTLKIQRTERGDSAVYLCASSLIPSGGGPDTQYFGPGTRLTVL.

There are a few counts of this clonotype. The V call is TRBV6-2 or TRBV6-3, the J call TRBJ2-7; TRBD2 aligns across 11 bases. The CDR3 covers 16 residues. The germline gives CDR1 MNHEY, CDR2 SVGEGT. V was pared by 5 bases and J by 0 bases, with 6 bases of the junction left unmatched. The CDR3: CASSPRLAGPSYEQYF. The CDR3 DNA sequence: TGTGCCAGCAGTCCACGACTAGCGGGACCCTCCTACGAGCAGTACTTC.

This clonotype has just a few counts. The chain couples TRBV4-3 to TRBJ2-7; perhaps D is TRBD1 or TRBD2 (5 bases each). The CDR3 has 15 amino acids. V lost 0 bases, J lost 3 bases, and 12 bases lay in between. The germline CDR1 and CDR2 sequences are LGHNA and YSLEER. In DNA form, the CDR3 reads TGCGCCAGCAGCCAAGACCGGGACCACTACTACGAGCAGTACTTC. It encodes CASSQDRDHYYEQYF.

This clonotype was seen many times. The chain uses TRBV5-1 and TRBJ2-2; no clear D gene. The CDR3 covers 13 residues. V lost 3 bases to trimming and J lost 7 bases, with 10 bases between them. Germline CDR1 is SGHRS and CDR2 is YFSETQ. The CDR3, as DNA: TGCGCCAGCAGCTCAAGGACCGACGGGGAGCTGTTTTTT. Protein product: CASSSRTDGELFF.

This clonotype has more than one count but fewer than ten. The V and J genes are TRBV6-1 and TRBJ2-1; TRBD1 aligns across 8 bases. The ends lost 6 bases at V and 4 bases at J; junction bases unmatched: 8. CDR1 is MNHNS and CDR2 is SASEGT in the germline V gene. The CDR3 is 15 amino acids. CDR3 sequence: CASSHNTGGYNEQFF. CDR3 coding DNA: TGTGCCAGCAGCCACAATACAGGGGGTTACAATGAGCAGTTCTTC.

The chain uses TRBV18 and TRBJ2-1, with TRBD2 identical over 13 bases. Germline V lookup: CDR1 KGHSH, CDR2 LQKENI. This CDR3 region has 20 residues. The trim removed 3 bases at V and 0 bases at J, leaving 11 bases unmatched. CDR3 sequence: CASSPLQLAGGRSSYNEQFF. CDR3 bases: TGTGCCAGCTCACCGCTCCAACTAGCGGGAGGGCGTAGCTCCTACAATGAGCAGTTCTTC.

The V call is TRBV11-2, the J call TRBJ2-3; D ambiguous. The CDR3 length is 14 residues. V lost 0 bases and J lost 5, with 9 bases in between. Germline V gene data show CDR1 as SGHAT and CDR2 as FQNNGV. The DNA for the CDR3 is TGTGCCAGCAGCTTAGAATCCGGTGGAGATACGCAGTATTTT. Protein: CASSLESGGDTQYF.

V and J are TRBV5-4 and TRBJ2-5; D unresolved. Deletions cut 0 bases from V and 3 bases from J, with 12 bases between. The CDR3 totals 15 residues. In germline, CDR1 is SGHNT, CDR2 YYREEE (reference sequence). CDR3 sequence (DNA): TGTGCCAGCAGCTTGGAAGTAGGGCGGAAAGAGACCCAGTACTTC. It codes for CASSLEVGRKETQYF.

This clonotype was found many times. This chain's CDR3 is CASSFLRGTLYNEQFF. CDR3 nucleotide sequence: TGTGCCAGCAGTTTTCTCCGAGGGACCCTCTACAATGAGCAGTTCTTC. This chain links TRBV27 with TRBJ2-1; D may correspond to TRBD1 or TRBD2 (5 bases each). V lost 3 bases to trimming and J lost 3 bases, with 15 bases between them. This CDR3 is 16 amino acids long. CDR1 MNHEY and CDR2 SMNVEV come from the germline V gene (reference sequence).

The table lists this clonotype with many counts. The chain is built from TRBV24-1 and TRBJ2-5; TRBD2 matches 9 bases. The CDR3 consists of 15 residues. V trimming: 5 bases; J trimming: 4 bases; junction bases outside the gene matches: 7. CDR1 is KGHDR, CDR2 SFDVKD, per germline. CDR3 sequence (DNA): TGTGCCACCAGTGGGAAGACTAGCGGAATAGAGACCCAGTACTTC. Amino acid sequence: CATSGKTSGIETQYF.

The chain carries TRBV5-1 and TRBJ2-1; D tentatively fits TRBD1 or TRBD2 (7 bases each). Germline assignment: CDR1 SGHRS and CDR2 YFSETQ. CDR3 length: 13 residues. The V end lost 2 bases, the J end lost 9 bases, and 12 bases lay between the germline ends. The CDR3 bases are TGCGCCAGCAGCTTTCAGGGGGGGGGTGAGCAGTTCTTC. This sequence encodes CASSFQGGGEQFF.

This clonotype was found many times. This rearrangement joins TRBV29-1 to TRBJ2-7; no clear D. The V end was cut by 4 bases, the J end by 5 bases, with 12 bases between. This CDR3 region has 12 residues. From germline, CDR1 is SQVTM and CDR2 ANQGSEA. The CDR3 protein is CSVVADRDEQYF. The CDR3 DNA follows: TGCAGCGTTGTGGCCGATAGGGACGAGCAGTACTTC.

Many counts were recorded for this clonotype. This chain joins TRBV7-9 and TRBJ2-1; the D is unclear. Germline loops: CDR1 SEHNR, CDR2 FQNEAQ (reference sequence). Trimming removed 5 bases at V and 2 bases at J, with 13 bases between. CDR3 length: 15 amino acids. CDR3 bases: TGTGCCAGCAGCCTTATGTGGGCCCCCTACAATGAGCAGTTCTTC. Amino acid sequence: CASSLMWAPYNEQFF.

This clonotype showed up many times. The chain recombines TRBV12-3 or TRBV12-4 with TRBJ2-7; D not resolved. V lost 5 bases and J 4 bases, leaving 12 bases between the germline ends. This CDR3 has 13 amino acids. CDR3 DNA sequence: TGTGCCAGCAGTGACGACACCAAATACGAGCAGTACTTC. This encodes CASSDDTKYEQYF.

This clonotype turned up a few times. The V gene is TRBV20-1, the J gene TRBJ2-1; TRBD2 might be the D (7 bases). The CDR3 has 15 amino acids. CDR1 and CDR2 from the germline V gene are DFQATT and SNEGSKA (reference sequence). Trimming took 6 bases from V and 6 from J, leaving 21 bases between them. The CDR3 nucleotides read TGCAGTGCCCCAAAGACTAGGGGGGGGGGCAATGAGCAGTTCTTC. Translated, it gives CSAPKTRGGGNEQFF.

This clonotype was counted at least ten times. The rearrangement uses TRBV27 and TRBJ2-3; D gene uncertain. CDR1 and CDR2 from the germline V gene are MNHEY and SMNVEV (reference sequence). The ends were cut back, 3 bases at V and 1 base at J, with 5 bases in the middle. This CDR3 spans 13 amino acids. DNA of the CDR3: TGTGCCAGCAGTTTCTTCGGCACAGATACGCAGTATTTT. It translates to CASSFFGTDTQYF.

The rearrangement joins TRBV6-1 to TRBJ1-1; the D is unclear. Germline CDR1 MNHNS, CDR2 SASEGT. The CDR3 consists of 15 residues. V was shortened by 7 bases and J by 2 bases, with 17 bases between the two germline ends. The CDR3: CASTITRGGNTEAFF. CDR3 coding DNA: TGTGCCAGCACCATAACCCGAGGTGGAAACACTGAAGCTTTCTTT.